This T cell receptor (beta chain) was observed in a study of blood T cells in healthy people across ages. The sample holds many counts of this clonotype. A second PCR, run for roughly 7 to 11 cycles, used a sample-barcoded 5' primer plus a J-beta primer mix. TCRdb reprocessed the 5' RACE reads with MiXCR, giving one entry per CDR3 protein. Among approximately 810,000 distinct CDR3 sequences, roughly 26% were seen once, and the ten largest hold 17%. The sequenced material came from blood. The TCR was taken from a woman of 80 years or more in good health.

The CDR3 sequence is CASSWGTAEFF. The CDR3 nucleotides are TGTGCCAGCAGCTGGGGGACTGCGGAGTTCTTC. This chain joins TRBV7-9 and TRBJ2-1; D may be TRBD2 (6 bases). CDR3 length: 11 residues. Germline CDR1 is SEHNR and CDR2 is FQNEAQ (reference sequence). Trimming stripped 4 bases from V and 14 bases from J, with 12 bases between.